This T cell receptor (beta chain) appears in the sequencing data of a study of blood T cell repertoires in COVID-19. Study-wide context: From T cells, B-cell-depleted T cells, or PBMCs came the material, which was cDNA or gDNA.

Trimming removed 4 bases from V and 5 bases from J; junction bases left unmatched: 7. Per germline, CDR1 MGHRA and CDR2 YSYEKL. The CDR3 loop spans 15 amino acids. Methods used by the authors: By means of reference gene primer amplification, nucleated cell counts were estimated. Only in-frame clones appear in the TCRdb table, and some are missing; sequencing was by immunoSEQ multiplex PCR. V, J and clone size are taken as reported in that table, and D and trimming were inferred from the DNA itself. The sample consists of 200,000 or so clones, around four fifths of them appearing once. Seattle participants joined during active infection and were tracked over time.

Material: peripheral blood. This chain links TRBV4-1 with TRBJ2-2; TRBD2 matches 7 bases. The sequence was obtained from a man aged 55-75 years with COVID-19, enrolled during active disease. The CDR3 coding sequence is TGCGCCAGCAGCCTTTCTGGGGGGGATACCGGGGAGCTGTTTTTT. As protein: CASSLSGGDTGELFF.